The source of this TCR beta chain is a study of neurological immune-mediated disorders. Study-wide results and caveats: Expanded clones shared no identical CDR3 amino acid sequences across subjects, which suggested private TCR-beta repertoires in all groups.

TCRdb redid the calling of the 5' RACE reads with MiXCR, one entry per CDR3 protein. Among about 84,000 distinct CDR3 sequences, over 9% were seen once, and the ten largest hold about 2%. There are many counts of this clonotype. Antigen unknown. Trimming removed 1 base from V and 4 bases from J, with 14 bases in between. This CDR3 contains 15 residues. From germline, CDR1 is SEHNR and CDR2 FQNEAQ (reference sequence). The sample comprised PBMCs. The chain combines TRBV7-9 with TRBJ2-7; D remains ambiguous. This clonotype was obtained from a man between 35 and 55 years old in good health. CDR3 residues: CASSLVDVGEYEQYF. In DNA, the CDR3 is TGTGCCAGCAGCTTAGTTGACGTTGGAGAATACGAGCAGTACTTC. Based on the CDR3 plus reference TRBV7-9 and TRBJ2-7, the full variable domain is DTGVSQNPRHKITKRGQNVTFRCDPISEHNRLYWYRQTLGQGPEFLTYFQNEAQLEKSRLLSDRFSAERPKGSFSTLEIQRTEQGDSAMYLCASSLVDVGEYEQYFGPGTRLTVT.